Each of the 22 T cell receptor beta chains below was sequenced from the same sample in a study of T-cell memory formation after mild COVID-19. From the 5' RACE reads, TCRdb called clonotypes with MiXCR, one entry per CDR3 protein. The profile shows under 400,000 distinct CDR3 sequences, roughly 21% of them singletons. Input material: PBMCs or a T cell subset sorted from them (not recorded which). These receptors originate from an adult woman who had mild COVID-19 (a few samples of this study predate the infection). Cell type and time point are not known.

CDR3 nucleotides: TGTGCCAGCAGTTACTCGGGCCCCCGGGATACGCAGTATTTT. Its protein is CASSYSGPRDTQYF. The chain uses TRBV6-6 and TRBJ2-3; D gene unclear. Trimming removed 0 bases at V and 6 bases at J, with 10 bases between. The CDR3 runs 14 residues. Germline values: CDR1 MNHNY, CDR2 SVGAGI (reference sequence).

In this sample, this clonotype turned up a few times. The chain employs TRBV20-1 and TRBJ2-5; 7 positions agree with TRBD2. CDR3 size: 14 residues. CDR1 DFQATT and CDR2 SNEGSKA come from the germline V gene (reference sequence). J lost 4 bases, V lost 8 bases, and 13 bases had no gene match. The DNA of the CDR3 is TGCAGTTCCGAAGGGCGGGAGCTCGCAGAGACCCAGTACTTC. Protein: CSSEGRELAETQYF.

V gene TRBV20-1 combines with J gene TRBJ2-7, with a possible D match to TRBD1 (5 bases). The CDR3 has 15 amino acids. Germline V gene sequence: CDR1 DFQATT, CDR2 SNEGSKA (reference sequence). Trimming removed 1 base from V and 0 bases from J, with 13 bases in between. The CDR3: CSARGDRSRSYEQYF. The CDR3 coding sequence is TGCAGTGCTAGAGGTGACAGAAGCCGCTCCTACGAGCAGTACTTC.

This clonotype has only a few counts. This chain links TRBV20-1 with TRBJ2-7, with TRBD2 as a possible D gene (6 bases). V lost 2 bases to trimming and J lost 2 bases, with 16 bases between them. The CDR3 runs to 15 residues. Germline CDR1 is DFQATT and CDR2 is SNEGSKA (reference sequence). The CDR3 DNA reads TGCAGTGCTAGATCTCTCCGGGACTTTGCCTACGAGCAGTACTTC. This encodes CSARSLRDFAYEQYF.

The table lists this clonotype with many counts. V and J are TRBV12-3 or TRBV12-4 and TRBJ2-5; weak D call: TRBD2 (5 bases). CDR3 length equals 12 residues. The V gene lost 6 bases and the J gene lost 1 base, with 6 bases spanning the gap. CDR3 DNA: TGTGCCAGCAGCCGGGGCCAAGAGACCCAGTACTTC. As protein: CASSRGQETQYF.

This clonotype was found a few times. The chain has TRBV7-9 and TRBJ2-1, with 9 bases lining up with TRBD1. The length of the CDR3 is 15 residues. Germline CDR1 is SEHNR and CDR2 is FQNEAQ (reference sequence). Unmatched junction bases numbered 5, after V lost 0 bases and J lost 8 bases. The CDR3 protein is CASSLAGTGNHEQFF. For the CDR3, the DNA is TGTGCCAGCAGCTTAGCGGGGACAGGGAATCATGAGCAGTTCTTC.

The gene calls are TRBV20-1 and TRBJ2-4; 11 positions agree with TRBD2. The V gene's germline CDR1 is DFQATT and CDR2 SNEGSKA (reference sequence). The V segment lost 6 bases and the J segment 7 bases; nucleotides outside the gene matches: 8. The CDR3 spans 14 residues. The CDR3 reads CSAPTSGRLNIQYF. CDR3 nucleotides: TGCAGTGCACCAACTAGCGGGAGATTGAACATTCAGTACTTC.

Ten or more counts support this clonotype. This chain uses TRBV25-1 with TRBJ2-7, with D possibly being TRBD1 (5 bases). The CDR3 has 17 residues. Germline assignment: CDR1 MGHDK and CDR2 SYGVNS. V was shortened by 0 bases and J by 6 bases, with 21 bases between the two germline ends. The CDR3 here is CASSEYLTAQGFTEQYF. CDR3 DNA: TGTGCCAGCAGTGAATATTTGACAGCCCAGGGATTTACCGAGCAGTACTTC.

This chain links TRBV24-1 with TRBJ2-5; unclear D gene. Germline V lookup: CDR1 KGHDR, CDR2 SFDVKD. The CDR3 is 12 amino acids. Trimming shortened V by 4 bases and J by 5 bases, and 7 bases separated the two germline ends. CDR3 residues: CATSDSGETQYF. The CDR3 DNA sequence: TGTGCCACCAGTGACAGTGGGGAGACCCAGTACTTC.

J is TRBJ2-5 and V is TRBV7-9; 14 bases map to TRBD2. The CDR3 spans 16 residues. Per germline, CDR1 SEHNR and CDR2 FQNEAQ (reference sequence). With V trimmed by 3 bases and J by 6 bases, 6 bases remained unmatched. CDR3 sequence: CASSLGTSGRLKTQYF. The CDR3 region has the DNA TGTGCCAGCAGCTTGGGGACTAGCGGGAGACTTAAGACCCAGTACTTC.

The V gene is TRBV5-1, the J gene TRBJ2-1; maybe TRBD1 (5 bases). Trimming removed 0 bases at V and 6 bases at J, with 13 bases between. The CDR3 is 15 amino acids. Looked up from germline, CDR1 is SGHRS and CDR2 is YFSETQ. CDR3 DNA: TGCGCCAGCAGCTTGGTGGCAGGGCCGGGCAATGAGCAGTTCTTC. Protein: CASSLVAGPGNEQFF.

Turning to this clonotype: At one end, the junction sequence differs from germline, possibly due to a read error. The chain employs TRBV7-2 and TRBJ2-2, with D tentatively TRBD2 (5 bases). Germline CDR1 reads SGHTA; CDR2 reads FQGNSA. The CDR3 spans 13 residues. Here the CDR3 DNA reads TGTGCCAGCAGCCCCATGTTAACCGGGGATCTGTTTTTT. The encoded protein is CASSPMLTGDLFF.

In this sample, this clonotype turned up many times. This chain uses TRBV5-1 with TRBJ2-3; D unresolved. V lost 3 bases and J 1 base, leaving 9 bases between the germline ends. Germline lookup yields CDR1 SGHRS and CDR2 YFSETQ. CDR3 length: 14 residues. As DNA, the CDR3 is TGCGCCAGCAGCTGGACCCGACGCACAGATACGCAGTATTTT. This codes for CASSWTRRTDTQYF.

This clonotype turned up a few times. This rearrangement joins TRBV6-1 to TRBJ2-7; D gene uncertain. This CDR3 is built from 11 residues. Germline V gene data show CDR1 as MNHNS and CDR2 as SASEGT. The V end lost 7 bases, the J end lost 2 bases, and 6 bases lay between the germline ends. This CDR3 reads CASNSAYEQYF. The CDR3 DNA sequence: TGTGCCAGCAACAGCGCCTACGAGCAGTACTTC.

The genes are TRBV23-1 and TRBJ2-5; 9 nucleotides line up with TRBD1. TRBV23-1 qualifies as an ORF whose function is uncertain. The V and J ends lost 2 bases and 5 bases, in that order; junction bases with no gene match: 12. The CDR3 loop spans 17 amino acids. CDR3 protein: CASSQNRRDRVHETQYF. The CDR3, as DNA: TGCGCCAGCAGTCAAAACCGCCGGGACAGGGTGCACGAGACCCAGTACTTC.

This clonotype was detected only a few times. Sequence at one end of the junction differs from germline and may be a read error. CDR3 amino acids: CASRLGVRASYEQYF. CDR3 DNA: TGTGCCAGCAGATTAGGTGTGCGGGCCTCGTACGAGCAGTACTTC. V is TRBV7-9 and J is TRBJ2-7, with a tentative D call TRBD2 (5 bases). Germline CDR1 reads SEHNR; CDR2 reads FQNEAQ (reference sequence). This CDR3 spans 15 amino acids.

The sample holds many counts of this clonotype. CDR3 sequence: CASSLEFTPYNEQFF. The CDR3, as DNA: TGTGCCAGCAGCTTAGAATTCACGCCCTACAATGAGCAGTTCTTC. The chain is built from TRBV11-2 and TRBJ2-1, with no clear D. The CDR3 loop spans 15 amino acids. Trimming left V 0 bases short and J 2 bases short, with 8 bases between. Germline V gives CDR1 SGHAT, CDR2 FQNNGV.

This chain uses TRBV24-1 with TRBJ1-2; D not certain. CDR1 and CDR2 from the germline V gene are KGHDR and SFDVKD. The V end lost 5 bases, the J end lost 4 bases, and 7 bases lay between the germline ends. The CDR3 runs to 12 residues. CDR3 DNA sequence: TGTGCCACCAGTGCAACTCCCTATGGCTACACCTTC. Translating it yields CATSATPYGYTF.

This clonotype came up many times. The chain uses TRBV6-5 and TRBJ2-1; D remains unclear. This CDR3 comprises 12 residues. In germline, CDR1 is MNHEY, CDR2 SVGAGI. Trimming removed 4 bases at V and 8 bases at J, with 9 bases between. CDR3 coding DNA: TGTGCCAGCAGTTCAATGGGATATGAGCAGTTCTTC. This encodes CASSSMGYEQFF.

The J gene is TRBJ2-3, the V gene TRBV24-1, with D perhaps assigned TRBD1 or TRBD2 (5 bases each). Germline CDR1 reads KGHDR; CDR2 reads SFDVKD. The CDR3 contains 17 residues. V shed 0 bases and J shed 1 base, with 13 bases lying between them. The CDR3 reads CATSDLPLGDRTDTQYF. DNA for the CDR3: TGTGCCACCAGTGATTTGCCCCTCGGGGACCGCACAGATACGCAGTATTTT.

The chain uses TRBV9 and TRBJ2-6, with 8 bases aligning to TRBD1. With V trimmed by 4 bases and J by 3 bases, 6 bases remained unmatched. This CDR3 is built from 16 residues. Germline loops: CDR1 SGDLS, CDR2 YYNGEE. The CDR3 sequence is CASSTLRGHGANVLTF. The DNA for the CDR3 is TGTGCCAGCAGCACCCTCAGGGGGCATGGGGCCAACGTCCTGACTTTC.

This clonotype showed up just a few times. The chain employs TRBV4-2 and TRBJ2-5; 16 bases agree with TRBD2. V lost 3 bases, J lost 5 bases, and 9 bases stayed unmatched. The CDR3 extends over 18 amino acids. Germline CDR1 is LGHNA and CDR2 is YNFKEQ. CDR3 coding DNA: TGTGCCAGCAGCCAGGCGGGACTAGCGGGAGGGCCGATGGAGACCCAGTACTTC. It encodes CASSQAGLAGGPMETQYF.